Listed here are 27 T cell receptor beta chains from one sample, sequenced in a study of spatial heterogeneity in lung cancer (dated by TCRdb to the late 2010s). Library preparation was by 5' RACE. TCRdb names NextSeq 500 as the instrument used. Through fastp at Q25 and MiXCR, TCRdb rebuilt clones from the public reads, retaining in-frame beta chains. Here each entry gathers all rows of one CDR3 protein and keeps the most common genes and DNA. Across this sample there are around 110,000 distinct CDR3 sequences, with more than 9% seen only once. About 15% of the sample belongs to the ten largest clones. The time point tag for this specimen amounts to: blood at routine non-recurrence follow-up after resection. For TCR sequencing, whole RNA was extracted from tumor and nontumor lung tissue, or from cryopreserved PBMC samples, and no cell sorting was done. The sequencing used PBMCs, collected at follow-up. The receptors come from a male donor with early-stage non-small cell lung cancer.

The chain uses TRBV5-1 and TRBJ1-4, with 9 nucleotides matching TRBD1. The CDR3 loop spans 15 amino acids. With 4 bases clipped from V and 3 bases from J, the junction kept 4 bases outside the gene matches. Germline V lookup: CDR1 SGHRS, CDR2 YFSETQ. The CDR3 nucleotides are TGCGCCAGCAGCCTATGGACAGGGGCTAATGAAAAACTGTTTTTT. Translated: CASSLWTGANEKLFF.

This clonotype was counted ten times or more. V and J are TRBV12-3 or TRBV12-4 and TRBJ1-5, with 10 bases matching TRBD1. Trimming took 8 bases from V and 5 from J; bases not matched to a gene: 3. This CDR3 is 13 amino acids long. CDR3 residues: CASRGQGDQPQHF. The CDR3 DNA follows: TGTGCCAGCCGCGGACAGGGGGATCAGCCCCAGCATTTT.

This clonotype appeared a few times. The chain is built from TRBV20-1 and TRBJ2-7, with D perhaps given as TRBD1 or TRBD2 (7 bases each). The germline gives CDR1 DFQATT, CDR2 SNEGSKA (reference sequence). The CDR3 sequence is 14 residues long. With 6 bases removed from V and 0 bases from J, the gap between germline ends came to 15 bases. DNA of the CDR3: TGCAGTGCCAGGGGGGGGCCGAGCTCCTACGAGCAGTACTTC. Protein: CSARGGPSSYEQYF.

This rearrangement joins TRBV21-1 to TRBJ1-5; the table names TRBD1, a call not compared with the DNA. TRBV21-1 is a pseudogene segment. CDR3 length equals 12 residues. The CDR3 protein is CASSKGDQPQHF. The CDR3 region has the DNA TGTGCCAGCAGCAAGGGGGACCAGCCCCAGCATTTT.

This clonotype showed up just a few times. This chain joins TRBV20-1 and TRBJ2-7; TRBD1 matches 9 bases. Germline CDR1 and CDR2: DFQATT and SNEGSKA (reference sequence). This CDR3 contains 13 residues. V shed 8 bases, J shed 5 bases, and the junction held 10 bases outside the gene matches. As DNA, the CDR3 is TGCAGTCTCAATCGACAGGGGGTTAACGAGCAGTACTTC. Translating gives CSLNRQGVNEQYF.

The J gene is TRBJ1-2, the V gene TRBV27; tentative D call: TRBD1 (6 bases). The CDR3 covers 16 residues. Trimming cost V 0 bases and J 4 bases, with 15 bases left between them. Per the germline V gene, CDR1 is MNHEY and CDR2 is SMNVEV (reference sequence). The CDR3 reads CASSLSMARGIYGYTF. For the CDR3, the DNA is TGTGCCAGCAGTTTATCGATGGCAAGGGGGATCTATGGCTACACCTTC.

This clonotype has a count of ten or more. The rearrangement links TRBV28 to TRBJ2-5; 9 bases map to TRBD1. With V trimmed by 5 bases and J by 4 bases, 8 bases remained unmatched. The V gene's germline CDR1 is MDHEN and CDR2 SYDVKM. CDR3 length: 15 residues. The chain's CDR3 is CASSEQGAVRETQYF. The CDR3 nucleotides are TGTGCCAGCAGTGAACAGGGGGCAGTTCGAGAGACCCAGTACTTC.

This clonotype was found a few times. V usage is TRBV10-3 and J usage is TRBJ1-4; 8 positions match TRBD1. V shed 3 bases, J shed 4 bases, and the junction held 4 bases outside the gene matches. Germline V gene lookup returns CDR1 ENHRY and CDR2 SYGVKD. This CDR3 spans 15 amino acids. The CDR3 loop reads CAISEGDRNNEKLFF. In DNA form, the CDR3 reads TGTGCCATCAGTGAAGGGGACAGGAATAATGAAAAACTGTTTTTT.

This clonotype was recorded a few times. This chain connects TRBV5-1 to TRBJ2-1; tentative D call: TRBD1 (6 bases). There are 14 residues in the CDR3. Germline CDR1 and CDR2: SGHRS and YFSETQ. Trimming removed 4 bases from V and 1 base from J, with 9 bases in between. The CDR3 loop reads CASSITGSYNEQFF. Written as DNA, the CDR3 is TGCGCCAGCAGCATTACAGGGTCCTACAATGAGCAGTTCTTC.

The chain is built from TRBV11-2 and TRBJ1-5; tentatively, D is TRBD1 (5 bases). Per the germline V gene, CDR1 is SGHAT and CDR2 is FQNNGV. The CDR3 is made up of 16 amino acids. Trimming pared 1 base from V and 6 bases from J, leaving 16 bases between. CDR3 region: CASSLGGRAAGQPQHF. Here the CDR3 DNA reads TGTGCCAGCAGCTTAGGAGGCAGGGCCGCAGGTCAGCCCCAGCATTTT.

This clonotype was observed a few times. This chain connects TRBV7-2 to TRBJ2-2, with D perhaps TRBD1 or TRBD2 (5 bases each). V was cut by 5 bases and J by 7 bases, with 17 bases left in between. The germline V gene encodes CDR1 SGHTA and CDR2 FQGNSA. This CDR3 contains 15 residues. The CDR3 DNA is TGTGCCAGCAGCCTGGGACCCCGGGTCGGCGGGGAGCTGTTTTTT. It codes for CASSLGPRVGGELFF.

The chain uses TRBV6-5 and TRBJ1-5; a possible D gene is TRBD1 (6 bases). The CDR3 runs 15 residues. Germline V CDR1 and CDR2: MNHEY, SVGAGI. Deletions cut 2 bases from V and 5 bases from J, with 13 bases between. DNA for the CDR3: TGTGCCAGCAGTTACAGTTGGGGGGCGGATCAGCCCCAGCATTTT. This encodes CASSYSWGADQPQHF.

This clonotype turned up a few times. The chain carries TRBV11-2 and TRBJ2-4; a possible D gene is TRBD2 (6 bases). Germline CDR1 and CDR2: SGHAT and FQNNGV. The CDR3 is made up of 18 amino acids. Trimming stripped 5 bases from V and 0 bases from J, with 20 bases between. CDR3 protein: CASSPAWTGVRAKNIQYF. The CDR3 nucleotides are TGTGCCAGCAGCCCCGCGTGGACGGGGGTGAGAGCCAAAAACATTCAGTACTTC.

The chain uses TRBV7-2 and TRBJ2-5, with 10 nucleotides matching TRBD2. The V gene's germline CDR1 is SGHTA and CDR2 FQGNSA. The CDR3 is made up of 15 amino acids. Trimming removed 5 bases from V and 4 bases from J; junction bases left unmatched: 7. The CDR3 DNA is TGTGCCAGCAGCCAGAGCGGGGGGGCAACAGAGACCCAGTACTTC. As protein: CASSQSGGATETQYF.

This clonotype was counted ten times or more. The V gene is TRBV7-2, the J gene TRBJ2-6; D is undetermined. The V and J ends lost 2 bases and 2 bases respectively, with 7 bases between them. Germline-derived CDR1 and CDR2 are SGHTA and FQGNSA. This CDR3 is 15 amino acids long. CDR3 nucleotides: TGTGCCAGCAGCTTAATCCAGGCTGGGGCCAACGTCCTGACTTTC. This sequence encodes CASSLIQAGANVLTF.

The chain links TRBV9 to TRBJ2-5, with 8 bases aligning to TRBD1. The CDR3 runs 18 residues. J gave up 2 bases and V 4 bases, and 16 bases lay outside the gene matches. Germline loops: CDR1 SGDLS, CDR2 YYNGEE. The CDR3 here is CASSPFRSGTGGQETQYF. CDR3 nucleotides: TGTGCCAGCAGCCCCTTTCGTTCCGGGACAGGTGGTCAAGAGACCCAGTACTTC.

This clonotype was observed at least ten times. CDR3 protein: CASSPPDSGANVLTF. The CDR3 DNA is TGCGCCAGCTCCCCCCCAGACTCTGGGGCCAACGTCCTGACTTTC. This rearrangement joins TRBV5-1 to TRBJ2-6; D call uncertain. The length of the CDR3 is 15 residues. V shed 7 bases and J shed 0 bases, with 11 bases lying between them. Germline CDR1 is SGHRS and CDR2 is YFSETQ.

This clonotype showed up many times. The gene calls are TRBV10-3 and TRBJ2-5, with TRBD1 identical over 8 bases. Germline CDR1 is ENHRY and CDR2 is SYGVKD. CDR3 length: 15 residues. V was clipped by 2 bases and J by 1 base; unmatched bases: 3. The CDR3 DNA is TGTGCCATCAGTGAGAACAGGGGGATCCAAGAGACCCAGTACTTC. Translating gives CAISENRGIQETQYF.

The sample holds a few counts of this clonotype. The chain combines TRBV20-1 with TRBJ1-1, with a weak D call TRBD1 (5 bases). Germline loops: CDR1 DFQATT, CDR2 SNEGSKA (reference sequence). This CDR3 has 16 amino acids. Trimming cost V 6 bases and J 4 bases, with 24 bases left between them. The CDR3 reads CSAHPRDPFSGTEAFF. CDR3 nucleotides: TGCAGTGCCCACCCTCGGGACCCCTTCTCGGGCACTGAAGCTTTCTTT.

As to this clonotype: A much larger clone sits a single nucleotide away, making a read error possible. The chain has TRBV7-2 and TRBJ2-6; TRBD1 agrees at 8 bases. This CDR3 contains 15 residues. Germline V gives CDR1 SGHTA, CDR2 FQGNSA. CDR3 sequence: CASSWTGSGAYVLTF. The CDR3 coding sequence is TGTGCCAGCAGCTGGACAGGGTCTGGGGCCTACGTCCTGACTTTC.

The genes are TRBV25-1 and TRBJ2-7; 7 bases are a match to TRBD2. The CDR3 is 13 residues long. Germline V gene data show CDR1 as MGHDK and CDR2 as SYGVNS. The ends lost 9 bases at V and 2 bases at J; junction bases unmatched: 7. The CDR3 region is CASGEGPPYEQYF. The CDR3, as DNA: TGTGCCAGTGGGGAGGGGCCTCCCTACGAGCAGTACTTC.

J is TRBJ1-2 and V is TRBV5-6; unclear D gene. This CDR3 has 15 amino acids. Germline CDR1 is SGHDT and CDR2 is YYEEEE. V lost 1 base to trimming and J lost 8 bases, with 18 bases between them. As DNA, the CDR3 is TGTGCCAGCAGCTTGTTTTCGGCATCCGGTGCAGGCTACACCTTC. This sequence encodes CASSLFSASGAGYTF.

This clonotype showed up many times. This chain joins TRBV29-1 and TRBJ2-1, with a weak D call TRBD1 (6 bases). The CDR3 covers 14 residues. The V and J ends lost 3 bases and 5 bases respectively, with 14 bases between them. Germline loops: CDR1 SQVTM, CDR2 ANQGSEA. The CDR3 region has the DNA TGCAGCGTTGACGGGACACAAAGCAACAATGAGCAGTTCTTC. This translates into CSVDGTQSNNEQFF.

The J gene is TRBJ2-3, the V gene TRBV4-1; D could derive from TRBD1 or TRBD2 (5 bases each). This CDR3 comprises 19 residues. V was pared by 0 bases and J by 2 bases, with 21 bases between. The V gene's germline CDR1 is MGHRA and CDR2 YSYEKL. The CDR3 nucleotides are TGCGCCAGCAGCCAAGATAGGGGACGAAGGGCTGGCCCCACAGATACGCAGTATTTT. Translated, it gives CASSQDRGRRAGPTDTQYF.

The CDR3 protein is CASSLDGTGNTEAFF. CDR3 in DNA: TGTGCCAGCAGCTTAGATGGGACAGGGAACACTGAAGCTTTCTTT. V is TRBV7-9 and J is TRBJ1-1; 8 bases are shared with TRBD1. Germline V gene sequence: CDR1 SEHNR, CDR2 FQNEAQ (reference sequence). CDR3 size: 15 residues. After removal of 1 base from V and 1 base from J, the junction contained 2 bases not matched to a gene.

The gene calls are TRBV10-2 and TRBJ2-7; D might be TRBD1 (6 bases). The ends were cut back, 6 bases at V and 10 bases at J, with 10 bases in the middle. Germline CDR1 is WSHSY and CDR2 is SAAADI. This CDR3 comprises 10 residues. The CDR3 is CASRGQPQYF. The CDR3 DNA reads TGCGCCAGCAGGGGACAACCCCAGTACTTC.

This clonotype was seen a few times. The chain carries TRBV12-3 or TRBV12-4 and TRBJ2-1; 7 bases are shared with TRBD2. The ends lost 6 bases at V and 2 bases at J; junction bases unmatched: 7. The CDR3 is made up of 15 amino acids. The CDR3 bases are TGTGCCAGCAGCTTGGCAGCGGGGCCCTACAATGAGCAGTTCTTC. Protein sequence: CASSLAAGPYNEQFF.